Listed below are T cell receptor beta chains from one sample, sequenced in a study of cytomegalovirus exposure and HLA in healthy donors. TCRdb keeps only in-frame clones here, not all; method: immunoSEQ multiplex PCR. The profile covers tens of thousands of clones, with 75% appearing a single time and roughly an eighth taken by the ten largest. Sequenced input: PBMCs. The receptors stem from a man between 70 and 80 years old in good health and CMV-seronegative. CDR3s include the opening cysteine and the closing phenylalanine or tryptophan. The D gene is left open where the match is weak. Size values are once, few and many counts, or a class for expanded clones, and some rows have none.

d_call	v_call	clone_size	j_call	cdr3_nt	cdr3_aa
NA	TRBV5-1	NA	TRBJ2-2	TGCGCCAGCAGCTTACCCCTACTAGCTGACACCGGGGAGCTGTTTTTT	CASSLPLLADTGELFF
NA	TRBV11-2	NA	TRBJ1-5	TGTGCCAGCAGCTTAGATTCGGGTCAGCCCCAGCATTTT	CASSLDSGQPQHF
NA	TRBV7-9	NA	TRBJ2-5	TGTGCCAGCAGCTTAGGGGGACTAGAGACCCAGTACTTC	CASSLGGLETQYF
TRBD1	TRBV28	once	TRBJ2-7	TGTGCCAGCAGTACCGGGACAGGATTGTACGAGCAGTACTTC	CASSTGTGLYEQYF
NA	TRBV7-2	NA	TRBJ2-7	TGTGCCGGCAGGACTAGACAGGGTGGTTACGAGCAGTACTTC	CAGRTRQGGYEQYF
NA	TRBV11-2	once	TRBJ2-2	TGTGCCAGCAGCTACCGCTTTGGGGGCGCGGGGGAGCTGTTTTTT	CASSYRFGGAGELFF
TRBD1	TRBV4-1	NA	TRBJ1-2	TGCGCCAGCAGCCGCGGACAGGGGGCTGTTAACTATGGCTACACCTTC	CASSRGQGAVNYGYTF
NA	TRBV19	NA	TRBJ2-2	TGTGCCAGTAGGCCAAGCGACACCGGGGAGCTGTTTTTT	CASRPSDTGELFF
NA	TRBV25-1	once	TRBJ1-1	TGTGCCAGCAGTGAATCGCGGCACGGGAACACTGAAGCTTTCTTT	CASSESRHGNTEAFF
TRBD1	TRBV2	NA	TRBJ2-7	TGTGCCAGCGGGCCTCCAGGGGGCAGGTACGAGCAGTACTTC	CASGPPGGRYEQYF
TRBD1	TRBV9	NA	TRBJ1-2	TGTGCCAGCAGCATCCCCCGGACAGGGCGCTATGGCTACACCTTC	CASSIPRTGRYGYTF
TRBD1	TRBV2	NA	TRBJ1-1	TGTGCCACCAGGGACAGGGGGCCGAACACTGAAGCTTTCTTT	CATRDRGPNTEAFF
NA	TRBV11-2	NA	TRBJ1-6	TGTGCCAGCAGCTTCGCCGGGGTCAATTCACCCCTCCACTTT	CASSFAGVNSPLHF
NA	TRBV15	NA	TRBJ1-4	TGTGCCACCAGCAGGGTCAGGGTCAATAATGAAAAACTGTTTTTT	CATSRVRVNNEKLFF
NA	TRBV5-1	NA	TRBJ2-2	TGCGCCAGCAGAACCACAGGGTTCACCGGGGAGCTGTTTTTT	CASRTTGFTGELFF
NA	TRBV6-1	NA	TRBJ2-6	TGTGCCAGCACCATTAGGGGCTCTGGGGCCAACGTCCTGACTTTC	CASTIRGSGANVLTF
NA	TRBV13	once	TRBJ2-7	TGTGCCAGCAGCTTAACGGGAACCTACGAGCAGTACTTC	CASSLTGTYEQYF
NA	TRBV25-1	NA	TRBJ2-5	TGTGCCAGCAGTGCCGGACTCCCTATGGGAGAGACCCAGTACTTC	CASSAGLPMGETQYF
NA	TRBV19	NA	TRBJ1-2	TGTGCCAGTAGTATGCATGGCACGGACTTTGGGGGCTACACCTTC	CASSMHGTDFGGYTF
TRBD2	TRBV4-3	few	TRBJ2-3	TGCGCCAGCAGCCAAGTTGGTCCGGGCGGGAGTTCCACAGATACGCAGTATTTT	CASSQVGPGGSSTDTQYF
NA	TRBV18	NA	TRBJ2-3	TGTGCCAGCTCACAAGGGACTGGGGCGACAGATACGCAGTATTTT	CASSQGTGATDTQYF
TRBD2	TRBV5-1	NA	TRBJ2-3	TGCGCCAGCAGAGGGACTAGCGGGGGGGGCACAGATACGCAGTATTTT	CASRGTSGGGTDTQYF
TRBD2	TRBV10-2	NA	TRBJ2-3	TGCGCCAGCAGTCGGACTAGAGGGTTCACAGATACGCAGTATTTT	CASSRTRGFTDTQYF
TRBD2	TRBV15	NA	TRBJ2-1	TGTGCCACCAGCAGGGCTCCCACTAGCGGGAGGCCCAATGAGCAGTTCTTC	CATSRAPTSGRPNEQFF
TRBD1	TRBV18	NA	TRBJ1-1	TGTGCCAGCTCACTAGGGACAGGTGCGACTGAAGCTTTCTTT	CASSLGTGATEAFF
TRBD1	TRBV7-2	NA	TRBJ2-2	TGTGCCAGCAGCCAATTTACAGGGGGCGCTTCCGGGGAGCTGTTTTTT	CASSQFTGGASGELFF
TRBD2	TRBV7-9	NA	TRBJ2-2	TGTTCCAGCAGCGGGACTAGCCATGAAGCCGGGGAGCTGTTTTTT	CSSSGTSHEAGELFF
TRBD1	TRBV6-1	few	TRBJ1-1	TGTGCCAGCAAGGGACAGGGATCGGACACTGAAGCTTTCTTT	CASKGQGSDTEAFF
NA	TRBV18	NA	TRBJ1-5	TGTGCCAGCTCAGTAACGGGAGGGCAGCCCCAGCATTTT	CASSVTGGQPQHF
NA	TRBV19	NA	TRBJ2-2	TGTGCCAGTAGATACATTCGCGACGGGGACACCGGGGAGCTGTTTTTT	CASRYIRDGDTGELFF
NA	TRBV15	NA	TRBJ2-3	TGTGCCACCAGCAGAGATGCAGGGGCCAGCACAGATACGCAGTATTTT	CATSRDAGASTDTQYF
TRBD1	TRBV2	NA	TRBJ1-5	TGTGCCAGTTCCCGGGACAGACTAAGCAATCAGCCCCAGCATTTT	CASSRDRLSNQPQHF
TRBD1	TRBV28	NA	TRBJ1-5	TGTGCCAGCAGACAGGGGGGGGGATATAGCAATCAGCCCCAGCATTTT	CASRQGGGYSNQPQHF
NA	TRBV2	NA	TRBJ1-2	TGTGCCAGCAGTGATAGGGGCGGCTATGGCTACACCTTC	CASSDRGGYGYTF
NA	TRBV5-1	NA	TRBJ1-2	TGCGCCAGCAGCTCGGACATCTATGGCTACACCTTC	CASSSDIYGYTF
TRBD2	TRBV5-3	NA	TRBJ2-5	TGTGCCAGAAGTCGCCCTCGGGGGGAGTCGGTCCAAGAGACCCAGTACTTC	CARSRPRGESVQETQYF
NA	TRBV21-1	NA	TRBJ1-2	TGTGCCAGCAGAAGCCGGGGGGCGGGTGGCTACACCTTC	CASRSRGAGGYTF
NA	TRBV27	NA	TRBJ2-3	TGTGCCAGCAGACCTACAGGGACAGATACGCAGTATTTT	CASRPTGTDTQYF
TRBD1	TRBV29-1	NA	TRBJ2-7	TGCAGCGGCGAAACCGGGACAGGGTTCGAGCAGTACTTC	CSGETGTGFEQYF
NA	TRBV9	NA	TRBJ2-1	TGTGCCAGCAGCGTAGAACAGGGGGGGTACAATGAGCAGTTCTTC	CASSVEQGGYNEQFF
TRBD1	TRBV5-1	once	TRBJ1-2	TGCGCCAGCAGCGCAAACCGGGACAGGGGTAGCGGCTACACCTTC	CASSANRDRGSGYTF